The clone carrying this TCR beta chain was counted once. This specimen comes from a study of cytomegalovirus exposure and HLA in healthy donors. The method was immunoSEQ multiplex PCR; TCRdb's version includes in-frame clones alone and lacks a portion of them. The sample lists tens of thousands of clones; approximately 90% were seen once. V lost 1 base to trimming and J lost 3 bases, with 10 bases between them. In germline, CDR1 is LNHNV, CDR2 YYDKDF (reference sequence). This CDR3 is built from 14 residues. This clonotype was obtained from a young man in good health and CMV-seronegative. This chain connects TRBV15 to TRBJ2-7; possibly TRBD1 for D (6 bases). The material sequenced was PBMCs. The CDR3 bases are TGTGCCACCAGCAGAGGGACAGAGATCTACGAGCAGTACTTC. Protein: CATSRGTEIYEQYF.